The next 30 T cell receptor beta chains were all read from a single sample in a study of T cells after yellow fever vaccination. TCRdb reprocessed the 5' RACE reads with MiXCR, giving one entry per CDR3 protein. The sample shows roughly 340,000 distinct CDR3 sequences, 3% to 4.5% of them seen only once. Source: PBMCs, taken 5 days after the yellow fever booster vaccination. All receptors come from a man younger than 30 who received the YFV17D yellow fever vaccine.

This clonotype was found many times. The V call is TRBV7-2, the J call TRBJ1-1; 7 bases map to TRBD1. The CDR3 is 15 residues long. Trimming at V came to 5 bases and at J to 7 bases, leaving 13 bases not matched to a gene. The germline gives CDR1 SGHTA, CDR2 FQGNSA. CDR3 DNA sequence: TGTGCCAGCAGCGACCCTAACACAGGGGCTGATGAAGCTTTCTTT. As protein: CASSDPNTGADEAFF.

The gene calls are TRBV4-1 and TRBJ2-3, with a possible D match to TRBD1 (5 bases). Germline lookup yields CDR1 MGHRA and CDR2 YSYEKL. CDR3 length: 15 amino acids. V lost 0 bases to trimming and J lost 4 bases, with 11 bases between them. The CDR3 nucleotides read TGCGCCAGCAGCCAAGATCAGGCAGGGCCAGATACGCAGTATTTT. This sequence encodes CASSQDQAGPDTQYF.

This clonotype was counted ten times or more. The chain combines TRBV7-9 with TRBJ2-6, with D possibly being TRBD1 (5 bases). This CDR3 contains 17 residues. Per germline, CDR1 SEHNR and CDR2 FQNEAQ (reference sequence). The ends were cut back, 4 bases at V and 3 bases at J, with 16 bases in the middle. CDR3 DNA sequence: TGTGCCAGCAGCTCCGCTTTAGGGGTAATTGGGGCCAACGTCCTGACTTTC. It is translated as CASSSALGVIGANVLTF.

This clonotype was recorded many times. CDR3 sequence reads: CSARIAGGPEETQYF. Here the CDR3 DNA reads TGCAGTGCTAGAATAGCGGGGGGCCCGGAAGAGACCCAGTACTTC. The chain uses TRBV20-1 and TRBJ2-5; TRBD2 aligns across 10 bases. Germline loops: CDR1 DFQATT, CDR2 SNEGSKA (reference sequence). J lost 3 bases, V lost 2 bases, and 6 bases had no gene match. The CDR3 spans 15 residues.

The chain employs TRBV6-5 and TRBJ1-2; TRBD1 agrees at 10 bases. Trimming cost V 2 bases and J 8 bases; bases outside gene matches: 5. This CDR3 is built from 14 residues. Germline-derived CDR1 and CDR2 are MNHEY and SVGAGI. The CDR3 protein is CASSYSRTGGGYTF. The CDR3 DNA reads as TGTGCCAGCAGTTACAGCCGGACAGGGGGAGGCTACACCTTC.

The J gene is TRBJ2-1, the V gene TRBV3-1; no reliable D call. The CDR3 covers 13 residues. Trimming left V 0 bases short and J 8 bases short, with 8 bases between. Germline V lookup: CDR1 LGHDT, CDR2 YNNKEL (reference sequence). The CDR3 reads CASSQDFWYEQFF. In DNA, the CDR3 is TGTGCCAGCAGCCAAGATTTTTGGTATGAGCAGTTCTTC.

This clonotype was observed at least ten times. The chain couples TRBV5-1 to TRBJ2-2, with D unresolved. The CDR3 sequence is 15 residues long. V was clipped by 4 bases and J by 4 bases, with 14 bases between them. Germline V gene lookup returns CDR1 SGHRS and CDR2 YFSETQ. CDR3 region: CASSLMGGFTGELFF. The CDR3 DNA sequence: TGCGCCAGCAGCCTCATGGGCGGCTTCACCGGGGAGCTGTTTTTT.

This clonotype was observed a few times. CDR3 DNA: TGTGCCAGCAGCACCGACAGGTACACTGAAGCTTTCTTT. Protein: CASSTDRYTEAFF. The chain is built from TRBV7-9 and TRBJ1-1, with a weak D call TRBD1 (6 bases). The CDR3 length is 13 residues. Germline CDR1 and CDR2: SEHNR and FQNEAQ (reference sequence). The ends were cut back, 5 bases at V and 3 bases at J, with 10 bases in the middle.

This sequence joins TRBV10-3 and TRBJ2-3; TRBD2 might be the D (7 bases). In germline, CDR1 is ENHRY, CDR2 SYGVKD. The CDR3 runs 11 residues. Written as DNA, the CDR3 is TGTGCGGGGGGGGCCATAGATACGCAGTATTTT. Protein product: CAGGAIDTQYF.

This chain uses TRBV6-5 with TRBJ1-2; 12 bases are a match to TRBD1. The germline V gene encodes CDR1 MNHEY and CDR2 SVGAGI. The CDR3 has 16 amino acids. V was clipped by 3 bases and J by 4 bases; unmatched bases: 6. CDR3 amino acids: CASSYAGTGGSYGYTF. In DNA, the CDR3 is TGTGCCAGCAGTTATGCCGGGACAGGGGGCAGCTATGGCTACACCTTC.

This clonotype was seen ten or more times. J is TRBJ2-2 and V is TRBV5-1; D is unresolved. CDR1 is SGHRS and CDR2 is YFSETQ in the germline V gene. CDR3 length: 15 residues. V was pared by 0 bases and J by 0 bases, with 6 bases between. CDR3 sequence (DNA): TGCGCCAGCAGCTTGGTACTGTCGAACACCGGGGAGCTGTTTTTT. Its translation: CASSLVLSNTGELFF. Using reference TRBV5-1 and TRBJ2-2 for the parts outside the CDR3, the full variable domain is KAGVTQTPRYLIKTRGQQVTLSCSPISGHRSVSWYQQTPGQGLQFLFEYFSETQRNKGNFPGRFSGRQFSNSRSEMNVSTLELGDSALYLCASSLVLSNTGELFFGEGSRLTVL.

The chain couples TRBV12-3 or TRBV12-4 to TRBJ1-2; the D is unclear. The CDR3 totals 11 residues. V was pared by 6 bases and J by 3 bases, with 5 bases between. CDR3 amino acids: CASSTYYGYTF. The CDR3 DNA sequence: TGTGCCAGCAGCACCTACTATGGCTACACCTTC.

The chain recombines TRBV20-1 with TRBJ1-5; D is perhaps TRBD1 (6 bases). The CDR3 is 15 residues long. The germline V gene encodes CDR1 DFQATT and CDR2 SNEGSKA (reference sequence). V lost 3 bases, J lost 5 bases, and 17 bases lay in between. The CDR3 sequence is CSASQGRYRDQPQHF. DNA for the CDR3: TGCAGTGCTAGCCAAGGTCGCTACAGGGATCAGCCCCAGCATTTT.

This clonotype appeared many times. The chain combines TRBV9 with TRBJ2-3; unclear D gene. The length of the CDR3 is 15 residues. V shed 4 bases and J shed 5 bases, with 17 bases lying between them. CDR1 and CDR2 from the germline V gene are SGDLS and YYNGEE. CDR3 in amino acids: CASSPRSSRGDTQYF. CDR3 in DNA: TGTGCCAGCAGCCCCCGTTCCTCCCGAGGAGATACGCAGTATTTT.

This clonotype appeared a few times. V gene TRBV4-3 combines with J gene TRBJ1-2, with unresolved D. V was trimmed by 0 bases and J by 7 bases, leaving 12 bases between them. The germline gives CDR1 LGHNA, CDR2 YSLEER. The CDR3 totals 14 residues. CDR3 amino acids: CASSQDLRGSGYTF. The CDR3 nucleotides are TGCGCCAGCAGCCAAGATCTAAGAGGGTCTGGCTACACCTTC.

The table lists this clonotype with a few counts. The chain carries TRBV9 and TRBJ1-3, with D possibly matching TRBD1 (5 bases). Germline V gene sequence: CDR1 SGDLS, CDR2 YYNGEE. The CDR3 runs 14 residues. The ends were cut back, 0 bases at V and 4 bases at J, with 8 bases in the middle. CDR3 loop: CASSVGTSGNTIYF. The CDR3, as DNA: TGTGCCAGCAGCGTAGGGACAAGCGGAAACACCATATATTTT. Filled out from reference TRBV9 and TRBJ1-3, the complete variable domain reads DSGVTQTPKHLITATGQRVTLRCSPRSGDLSVYWYQQSLDQGLQFLIQYYNGEERAKGNILERFSAQQFPDLHSELNLSSLELGDSALYFCASSVGTSGNTIYFGEGSWLTVV.

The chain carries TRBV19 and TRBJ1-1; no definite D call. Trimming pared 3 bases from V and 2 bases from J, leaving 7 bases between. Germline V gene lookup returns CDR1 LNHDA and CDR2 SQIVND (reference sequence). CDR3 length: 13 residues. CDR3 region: CASSININTEAFF. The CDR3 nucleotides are TGTGCCAGTAGTATCAACATAAACACTGAAGCTTTCTTT. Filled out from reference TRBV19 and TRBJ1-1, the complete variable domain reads DGGITQSPKYLFRKEGQNVTLSCEQNLNHDAMYWYRQDPGQGLRLIYYSQIVNDFQKGDIAEGYSVSREKKESFPLTVTSAQKNPTAFYLCASSININTEAFFGQGTRLTVV.

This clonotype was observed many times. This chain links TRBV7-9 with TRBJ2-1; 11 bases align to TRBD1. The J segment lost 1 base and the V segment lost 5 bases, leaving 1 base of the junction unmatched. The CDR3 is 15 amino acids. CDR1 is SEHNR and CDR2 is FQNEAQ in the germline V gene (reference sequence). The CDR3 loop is CASSGQGASYNEQFF. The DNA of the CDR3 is TGTGCCAGCAGCGGACAGGGGGCATCCTACAATGAGCAGTTCTTC.

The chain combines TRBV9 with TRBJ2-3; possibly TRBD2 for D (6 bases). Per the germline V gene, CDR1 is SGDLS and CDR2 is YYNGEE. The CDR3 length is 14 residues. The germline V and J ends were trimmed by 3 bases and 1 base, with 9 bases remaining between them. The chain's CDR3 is CASSESSGTDTQYF. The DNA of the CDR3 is TGTGCCAGCAGCGAGTCTAGCGGCACAGATACGCAGTATTTT.

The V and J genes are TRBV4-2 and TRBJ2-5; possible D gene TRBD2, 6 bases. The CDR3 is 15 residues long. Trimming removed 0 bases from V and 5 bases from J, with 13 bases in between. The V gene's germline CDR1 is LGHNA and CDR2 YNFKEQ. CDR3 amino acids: CASSQDPSGDETQYF. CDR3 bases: TGTGCCAGCAGCCAAGATCCATCGGGGGACGAGACCCAGTACTTC.

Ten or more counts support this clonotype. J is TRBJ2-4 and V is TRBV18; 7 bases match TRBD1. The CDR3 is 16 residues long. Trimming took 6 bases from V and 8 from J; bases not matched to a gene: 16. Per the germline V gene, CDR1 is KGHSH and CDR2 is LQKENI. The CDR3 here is CASSPTTGATRYIQYF. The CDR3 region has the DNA TGTGCCAGCTCGCCTACCACAGGGGCGACGAGGTACATTCAGTACTTC.

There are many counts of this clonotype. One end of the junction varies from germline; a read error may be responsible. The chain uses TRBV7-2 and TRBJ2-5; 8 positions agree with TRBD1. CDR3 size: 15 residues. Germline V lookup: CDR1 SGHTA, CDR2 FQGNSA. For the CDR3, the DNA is TGTGCCAGCCGCTTGGACAGGGAACGCCAAGAGACCCAGTACTTC. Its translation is CASRLDRERQETQYF.

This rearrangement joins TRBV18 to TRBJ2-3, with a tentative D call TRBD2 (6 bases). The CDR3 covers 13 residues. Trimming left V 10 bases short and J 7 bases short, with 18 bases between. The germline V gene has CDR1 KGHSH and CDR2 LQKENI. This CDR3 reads CATRDSRRYTQYF. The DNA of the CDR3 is TGTGCCACCCGGGACTCCCGCCGGTATACGCAGTATTTT. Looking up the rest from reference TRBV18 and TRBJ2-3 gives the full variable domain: NAGVMQNPRHLVRRRGQEARLRCSPMKGHSHVYWYRQLPEEGLKFMVYLQKENIIDESGMPKERFSAEFPKEGPSILRIQQVVRGDSAAYFCATRDSRRYTQYFGPGTRLTVL.

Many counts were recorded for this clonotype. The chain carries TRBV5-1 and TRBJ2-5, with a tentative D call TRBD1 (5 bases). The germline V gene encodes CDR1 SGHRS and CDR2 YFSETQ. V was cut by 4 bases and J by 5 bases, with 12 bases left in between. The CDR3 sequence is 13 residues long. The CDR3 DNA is TGCGCCAGCAGCGGCAGATGGGGCGAGACCCAGTACTTC. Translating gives CASSGRWGETQYF.

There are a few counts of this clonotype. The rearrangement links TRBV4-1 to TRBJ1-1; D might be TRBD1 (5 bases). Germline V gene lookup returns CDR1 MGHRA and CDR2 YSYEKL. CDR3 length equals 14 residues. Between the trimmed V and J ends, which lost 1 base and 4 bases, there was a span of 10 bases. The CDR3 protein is CASSQVQGTTEAFF. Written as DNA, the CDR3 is TGCGCCAGCAGCCAAGTTCAGGGCACCACTGAAGCTTTCTTT.

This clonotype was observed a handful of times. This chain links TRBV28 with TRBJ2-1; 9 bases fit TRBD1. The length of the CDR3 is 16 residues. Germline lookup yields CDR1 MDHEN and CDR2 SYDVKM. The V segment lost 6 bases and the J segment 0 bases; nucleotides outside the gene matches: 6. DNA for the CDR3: TGTGCCAGCAGCTCTAACAGGGGGCACTCCTACAATGAGCAGTTCTTC. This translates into CASSSNRGHSYNEQFF.

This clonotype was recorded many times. Here the CDR3 reads CASSPGPDLAKNIQYF. In nucleotides, the CDR3 is TGTGCCAGCTCACCCGGGCCTGATCTAGCCAAAAACATTCAGTACTTC. The chain combines TRBV18 with TRBJ2-4; no clear D. In germline, CDR1 is KGHSH, CDR2 LQKENI. Trimming took 3 bases from V and 0 from J, leaving 12 bases between them. CDR3 length: 16 residues.

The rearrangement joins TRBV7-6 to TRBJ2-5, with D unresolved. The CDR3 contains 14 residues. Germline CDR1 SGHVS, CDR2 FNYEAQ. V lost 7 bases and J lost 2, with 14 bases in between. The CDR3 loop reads CASNPKGWQETQYF. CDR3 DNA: TGTGCCAGCAACCCTAAGGGATGGCAAGAGACCCAGTACTTC.

The DNA of the CDR3 is TGCGCCAGCAGCCGGGGAATATCCTACAATGAGCAGTTCTTC. The encoded protein is CASSRGISYNEQFF. The chain recombines TRBV5-1 with TRBJ2-1; tentatively, D is TRBD2 (5 bases). V was trimmed by 4 bases and J by 1 base, leaving 9 bases between them. From germline, CDR1 is SGHRS and CDR2 YFSETQ. This CDR3 comprises 14 residues.

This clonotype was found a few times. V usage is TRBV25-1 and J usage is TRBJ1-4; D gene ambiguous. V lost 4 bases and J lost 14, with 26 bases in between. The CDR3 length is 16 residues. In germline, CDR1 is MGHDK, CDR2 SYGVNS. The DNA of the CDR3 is TGTGCCAGCAGTGGAGGGCGGGCCTCCCTCAATGAAGTGCTGTTTTTT. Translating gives CASSGGRASLNEVLFF.